This entry concerns a single T cell receptor beta chain. Its antigen is unknown. The record originates from a study of T cell repertoires in cytomegalovirus infection. Overall study results and limits: Dominating the ex vivo response were TCR beta clonotypes that were CMV-specific and HLA-C-restricted.

TCRdb reprocessed the reads with MiXCR, giving one entry per CDR3 protein. This table holds roughly 150,000 distinct CDR3 sequences, 20% to 30% found once. There are 15 residues in the CDR3. Trimming pared 5 bases from V and 2 bases from J, leaving 14 bases between. Germline V gives CDR1 SGHTA, CDR2 FQGNSA. The sample taken for sequencing was PBMCs. The sequence came from a human donor in good health (CMV status not recorded). Some clones in this sample may be carry-over from other donors' samples. V usage is TRBV7-2 and J usage is TRBJ2-3; D might be TRBD2 (5 bases). CDR3: CASSPRSGYTDTQYF. The CDR3 nucleotides are TGTGCCAGCAGCCCCCGCAGCGGCTACACAGATACGCAGTATTTT.